The sequence of this TCR beta chain was determined in a study of regulatory T cells in long-lasting Graves disease. Documented time point: newly diagnosed GD, antithyroid drugs for less than 3 months. The authors made the TCR library using RNA they extracted from PBMCs. In its sample, this clonotype was seen a few times. Trimming removed 0 bases at V and 1 base at J, with 13 bases between. This CDR3 spans 17 amino acids. Germline V CDR1 and CDR2: SGHKS, YYEKEE (reference sequence). Researchers made TCR beta libraries by using iRepertoire HTBI primers and running Arm-PCR on CDR3 regions. One entry per CDR3 protein results from TCRdb running MiXCR on the multiplex PCR reads. The sample lists over 350,000 distinct CDR3 sequences, over 12% occurring once. These sequences were also reported in another study, on T cells in Graves' hyperthyroidism and ophthalmopathy. That report adds: Patients aged 18 to 65 had newly diagnosed hyperthyroidism that had lasted under 2 months.

Material: peripheral blood mononuclear cells (PBMCs), obtained at new diagnosis, from a patient treated with antithyroid drugs. The clonotype comes from a woman aged 35 to 49 with Graves disease. This chain connects TRBV5-5 to TRBJ2-2; D is possibly TRBD2 (5 bases). The CDR3 DNA reads as TGTGCCAGCAGCTTGGGGGCTAGCAGGATGAACACCGGGGAGCTGTTTTTT. Encoded protein: CASSLGASRMNTGELFF.